What follows are 27 T cell receptor beta chains derived from one specimen sequenced in a study of regulatory T cells in long-lasting Graves disease (dated by TCRdb to about 2021). This sample's time point label indicates: newly diagnosed GD, antithyroid drugs for less than 3 months. RNA was extracted from PBMCs in TRIzol for both TCR sequencing and RNA sequencing. Libraries were made using multiplex PCR. The sequencing machine was an Illumina HiSeq 4000. CDR3 regions were amplified by Arm-PCR with iRepertoire HTBI primers to construct TCR beta libraries. The public sequencing data were trimmed at Q25 with fastp and processed into clonotypes with MiXCR by TCRdb, which kept only in-frame beta chains. Duplicate CDR3 protein sequences are folded into a single record with the most common DNA and genes. In this sample the table shows 300,000 to 400,000 distinct CDR3 sequences, 16% of which occur a single time. The ten top clones hold roughly 27% of the sample.

These data were also filed under a second study, of T cells in Graves' hyperthyroidism and ophthalmopathy.

Material: peripheral blood mononuclear cells (PBMCs), obtained at new diagnosis, from a patient treated with antithyroid drugs. The receptors originated from a man aged 40-50 years with Graves disease. Donor details come from another sample of the same person, matched by shared clones.

This clonotype was observed many times. The V gene is TRBV20-1, the J gene TRBJ2-7, with a tentative D call TRBD1 (6 bases). V lost 5 bases to trimming and J lost 0 bases, with 20 bases between them. The CDR3 length is 16 residues. CDR1 is DFQATT and CDR2 is SNEGSKA in the germline V gene (reference sequence). CDR3 sequence: CSAPLSFGQSSYEQYF. CDR3 DNA: TGCAGTGCTCCTTTGTCCTTTGGACAGAGCTCCTACGAGCAGTACTTC.

A single count supports this clonotype. This chain connects TRBV28 to TRBJ2-3; 7 bases match TRBD2. Losses at the gene ends were 10 bases for V and 0 bases for J; bases not matched to a gene: 13. Germline V gene sequence: CDR1 MDHEN, CDR2 SYDVKM. The CDR3 is 16 residues long. The CDR3 protein is CAITPGLPLSTDTQYF. CDR3 DNA: TGTGCCATTACACCGGGACTACCGCTGAGCACAGATACGCAGTATTTT.

The V call is TRBV2, the J call TRBJ2-1, with TRBD2 matching over 12 bases. Looked up from germline, CDR1 is SNHLY and CDR2 is FYNNEI. The trim removed 2 bases at V and 1 base at J, leaving 9 bases unmatched. CDR3 size: 19 residues. CDR3 bases: TGTGCCAGCAGTGAAAATCGTCTAGCGGGGGGGCGGTCCTACAATGAGCAGTTCTTC. Its protein is CASSENRLAGGRSYNEQFF.

The genes are TRBV5-1 and TRBJ2-5, with D unclear. The CDR3 has 14 residues. Trimming took 3 bases from V and 2 from J, leaving 11 bases between them. From germline, CDR1 is SGHRS and CDR2 YFSETQ. CDR3 sequence reads: CASSYGFNQETQYF. The CDR3, as DNA: TGCGCCAGCAGCTACGGCTTCAATCAAGAGACCCAGTACTTC.

This clonotype was seen ten or more times. The rearrangement uses TRBV30 and TRBJ2-5; D gene unclear. CDR3 length: 10 amino acids. The ends were cut back, 5 bases at V and 4 bases at J, with 5 bases in the middle. The germline V gene has CDR1 GTSNPN and CDR2 SVGIG (reference sequence). CDR3 coding DNA: TGTGCCTGGGGCAGAGAGACCCAGTACTTC. Translated, it gives CAWGRETQYF.

The gene calls are TRBV4-1 and TRBJ2-4, with D unclear. The CDR3 totals 16 residues. V lost 1 base and J 0 bases, leaving 10 bases between the germline ends. The germline gives CDR1 MGHRA, CDR2 YSYEKL. CDR3 region: CASSQVVSLAKNIQYF. The CDR3 DNA sequence: TGCGCCAGCAGCCAAGTTGTCTCTTTAGCCAAAAACATTCAGTACTTC.

This clonotype appeared a single time. The chain is built from TRBV5-4 and TRBJ2-2; D gene ambiguous. V was cut by 4 bases and J by 0 bases, with 16 bases left in between. The CDR3 sequence is 17 residues long. Germline loops: CDR1 SGHNT, CDR2 YYREEE (reference sequence). For the CDR3, the DNA is TGTGCCAGCAGCGATCGGATATTCGGAGCGAACACCGGGGAGCTGTTTTTT. It encodes CASSDRIFGANTGELFF. The full variable domain, its missing parts supplied by reference TRBV5-4 and TRBJ2-2, is ETGVTQSPTHLIKTRGQQVTLRCSSQSGHNTVSWYQQALGQGPQFIFQYYREEENGRGNFPPRFSGLQFPNYSSELNVNALELDDSALYLCASSDRIFGANTGELFFGEGSRLTVL.

This clonotype was seen repeatedly, ten times or more. The genes are TRBV10-3 and TRBJ1-5; D may be TRBD1 (5 bases). The CDR3 totals 16 residues. V lost 3 bases and J lost 3, with 15 bases in between. Germline CDR1 is ENHRY and CDR2 is SYGVKD. CDR3 coding DNA: TGTGCCATCAGTGAAGGCAGCAAAGGGGACAATCAGCCCCAGCATTTT. Protein sequence: CAISEGSKGDNQPQHF.

The table lists this clonotype with a few counts. The rearrangement joins TRBV2 to TRBJ2-7; TRBD2 agrees at 10 bases. The V and J ends lost 3 bases and 0 bases, in that order; junction bases with no gene match: 2. Germline-derived CDR1 and CDR2 are SNHLY and FYNNEI. The CDR3 has 15 residues. The CDR3: CASSDKRGGSYEQYF. CDR3 DNA sequence: TGTGCCAGCAGTGACAAGCGGGGGGGCTCCTACGAGCAGTACTTC.

The V and J genes are TRBV11-2 and TRBJ1-6, with D hard to call. The germline V gene encodes CDR1 SGHAT and CDR2 FQNNGV. The germline V and J ends were trimmed by 0 bases and 8 bases, with 14 bases remaining between them. The CDR3 is 16 amino acids. The CDR3 here is CASSLDRPDGDSPLHF. The CDR3 DNA is TGTGCCAGCAGCTTAGATAGGCCAGACGGTGATTCACCCCTCCACTTT.

J is TRBJ1-2 and V is TRBV30; D gene uncertain. The germline V and J ends were trimmed by 5 bases and 5 bases, with 15 bases remaining between them. Germline values: CDR1 GTSNPN, CDR2 SVGIG (reference sequence). This CDR3 is 13 amino acids long. The CDR3 spells CAWFDPTLYGYTF. CDR3 nucleotides: TGTGCCTGGTTCGACCCGACCCTGTATGGCTACACCTTC.

This clonotype has just a few counts. This chain connects TRBV7-2 to TRBJ2-1, with 11 bases aligning to TRBD2. Per the germline V gene, CDR1 is SGHTA and CDR2 is FQGNSA. This CDR3 contains 15 residues. The junction had 15 bases not matched to a gene; V was cut back by 5 bases and J by 15 bases. The CDR3 protein is CASSGAPSGGPLRFF. The CDR3 region has the DNA TGTGCCAGCAGCGGAGCCCCTAGCGGGGGGCCCCTGAGGTTCTTC.

This clonotype was observed a few times. The chain employs TRBV2 and TRBJ2-2, with TRBD2 matching over 10 bases. The CDR3 loop spans 17 amino acids. Germline lookup yields CDR1 SNHLY and CDR2 FYNNEI. Germline trimming cut 4 bases from V and 7 bases from J; bases unmatched to any gene: 12. CDR3 sequence: CASSVFSGGPQGGELFF. CDR3 nucleotides: TGTGCCAGCAGTGTGTTTAGCGGGGGGCCTCAGGGCGGGGAGCTGTTTTTT.

This clonotype was recorded at least ten times. The V and J genes are TRBV6-2 or TRBV6-3 and TRBJ2-1, with D possibly being TRBD1 or TRBD2 (5 bases each). CDR1 is MNHEY, CDR2 SVGEGT, per germline. CDR3 size: 15 residues. V was shortened by 0 bases and J by 0 bases, with 6 bases between the two germline ends. Written as DNA, the CDR3 is TGTGCCAGCAGTTACTCGGGGACCTCCTACAATGAGCAGTTCTTC. Its protein product is CASSYSGTSYNEQFF.

In its sample, this clonotype was seen a few times. The chain carries TRBV3-1 and TRBJ2-2, with 8 bases aligning to TRBD2. The length of the CDR3 is 16 residues. V dropped 1 base and J dropped 3; count of bases not matched to a gene: 4. The germline gives CDR1 LGHDT, CDR2 YNNKEL (reference sequence). The chain's CDR3 is CASSQGTAGDTGELFF. The CDR3 DNA sequence: TGTGCCAGCAGCCAAGGGACAGCGGGGGACACCGGGGAGCTGTTTTTT.

This clonotype occurred many times. The chain carries TRBV9 and TRBJ2-3; the match to TRBD2 covers 11 bases. Germline V gene lookup returns CDR1 SGDLS and CDR2 YYNGEE. The ends lost 6 bases at V and 5 bases at J; junction bases unmatched: 5. This CDR3 is 14 amino acids long. CDR3 nucleotides: TGTGCCAGCACCCTAGCGGGGGGCAGAGATACGCAGTATTTT. This codes for CASTLAGGRDTQYF.

This clonotype has at least ten counts. The chain employs TRBV5-5 and TRBJ1-1; D unresolved. Trimming removed 0 bases from V and 0 bases from J, with 9 bases in between. CDR1 and CDR2 (germline): SGHKS, YYEKEE (reference sequence). The CDR3 consists of 15 residues. CDR3 DNA sequence: TGTGCCAGCAGCTTGGAAGGACTTATGAACACTGAAGCTTTCTTT. It codes for CASSLEGLMNTEAFF.

V gene TRBV20-1 combines with J gene TRBJ2-4, with TRBD2 matching 8 bases. Trimming at V came to 5 bases and at J to 7 bases, leaving 4 bases not matched to a gene. Germline V gene data show CDR1 as DFQATT and CDR2 as SNEGSKA (reference sequence). This CDR3 is built from 12 residues. The CDR3 loop reads CSAGLARNIQYF. CDR3 bases: TGCAGTGCTGGACTAGCCCGGAACATTCAGTACTTC.

There are a few counts of this clonotype. The V and J genes are TRBV29-1 and TRBJ2-7; TRBD2 agrees at 9 bases. The J segment lost 3 bases and the V segment lost 4 bases, leaving 4 bases of the junction unmatched. Germline-derived CDR1 and CDR2 are SQVTM and ANQGSEA. CDR3 length equals 13 residues. The CDR3 sequence: CSVAAGGFYEQYF. Written as DNA, the CDR3 is TGCAGCGTTGCAGCGGGGGGTTTCTACGAGCAGTACTTC.

CDR3 DNA sequence: TGTGCCACCAGCGGGCCCCGGGGTAACTTCTACGAGCAGTACTTC. Translating gives CATSGPRGNFYEQYF. The rearrangement links TRBV15 to TRBJ2-7, with D tentatively TRBD2 (5 bases). In germline, CDR1 is LNHNV, CDR2 YYDKDF (reference sequence). The V gene lost 5 bases and the J gene lost 3 bases, with 17 bases spanning the gap. This CDR3 spans 15 amino acids.

This clonotype turned up a few times. The rearrangement joins TRBV12-3 or TRBV12-4 to TRBJ2-1; the D call may be TRBD1 or TRBD2 (5 bases each). The ends were cut back, 6 bases at V and 0 bases at J, with 15 bases in the middle. The CDR3 is 16 residues long. DNA of the CDR3: TGTGCCAGCAGCCCGAGGGGTTTCAGCTCCTACAATGAGCAGTTCTTC. This sequence encodes CASSPRGFSSYNEQFF.

The chain uses TRBV6-5 and TRBJ2-7; 9 positions agree with TRBD2. The CDR3 spans 15 residues. Germline V CDR1 and CDR2: MNHEY, SVGAGI. V was clipped by 0 bases and J by 3 bases; unmatched bases: 3. In nucleotides, the CDR3 is TGTGCCAGCAGTTACTCTGTGACTAGCGGCTACGAGCAGTACTTC. Protein: CASSYSVTSGYEQYF.

This sequence joins TRBV5-5 and TRBJ2-7; 10 positions match TRBD1. Germline V gives CDR1 SGHKS, CDR2 YYEKEE (reference sequence). The ends lost 2 bases at V and 10 bases at J; junction bases unmatched: 12. The CDR3 runs to 15 residues. The CDR3 reads CASSLVKGQGFSQYF. In DNA form, the CDR3 reads TGTGCCAGCAGCTTAGTTAAGGGACAGGGGTTTTCTCAGTACTTC.

Only a few counts were recorded for this clonotype. V and J are TRBV9 and TRBJ2-3; TRBD2 matches 16 bases. The V and J ends lost 3 bases and 0 bases, in that order; junction bases with no gene match: 4. CDR3 size: 18 residues. CDR1 SGDLS and CDR2 YYNGEE come from the germline V gene. The CDR3 region has the DNA TGTGCCAGCAGCGCGGGACTAGCGGGGGGGTCTAGCACAGATACGCAGTATTTT. Amino acid sequence: CASSAGLAGGSSTDTQYF.

This rearrangement joins TRBV6-1 to TRBJ1-5; unclear D gene. The germline V gene has CDR1 MNHNS and CDR2 SASEGT. V was trimmed by 6 bases and J by 0 bases, leaving 12 bases between them. There are 15 residues in the CDR3. The CDR3, as DNA: TGTGCCAGCAGCGTCGGACTGAATAGCAATCAGCCCCAGCATTTT. This codes for CASSVGLNSNQPQHF.

At least ten counts were recorded for this clonotype. The V gene is TRBV24-1, the J gene TRBJ1-1; D gene uncertain. CDR1 KGHDR and CDR2 SFDVKD come from the germline V gene. Trimming removed 2 bases from V and 1 base from J, with 4 bases in between. The CDR3 runs 13 residues. Written as DNA, the CDR3 is TGTGCCACCAGTGATTGGGGGAACACTGAAGCTTTCTTT. It specifies CATSDWGNTEAFF.

Ten or more counts support this clonotype. This chain connects TRBV5-4 to TRBJ2-2, with 9 bases lining up with TRBD1. The germline gives CDR1 SGHNT, CDR2 YYREEE (reference sequence). This CDR3 region has 16 residues. V gave up 3 bases and J gave up 6 bases; unmatched junction bases: 9. CDR3 amino acids: CASSYTTGGGAGELFF. The CDR3 DNA is TGTGCCAGCAGCTACACGACAGGGGGTGGTGCCGGGGAGCTGTTTTTT. The full variable domain, in which reference TRBV5-4 and TRBJ2-2 provide the parts outside the CDR3, is ETGVTQSPTHLIKTRGQQVTLRCSSQSGHNTVSWYQQALGQGPQFIFQYYREEENGRGNFPPRFSGLQFPNYSSELNVNALELDDSALYLCASSYTTGGGAGELFFGEGSRLTVL.